A selection of T cell receptor beta chains follows, all from one sample in a study of response to subunit inactivated influenza vaccine. TCRdb passed the RT-PCR reads through MiXCR, listing each CDR3 protein once. Among some 520,000 distinct CDR3 sequences, approximately 15% were seen once, and the ten largest hold around 3%. The sample in question was CD4+ T cells sorted from PBMCs, obtained approximately 25 months after vaccination. Source of these receptors: a man between 50 and 70 years old who received an inactivated influenza vaccine. Both conserved end residues are part of each CDR3. D genes are given only for firm matches. Clone size appears in some rows only: once, few, many, or a class for an expanded clone.

d_call	j_call	clone_size	v_call	cdr3_nt	cdr3_aa
TRBD1	TRBJ2-1	few	TRBV4-1	TGCGCCAGCAGGAAACAGGGGATGTCCTACAATGAGCAGTTCTTC	CASRKQGMSYNEQFF
-	TRBJ2-3	few	TRBV14	TGTGCCAGCAGCCAGGGTAGCAATACGCAGTATTTT	CASSQGSNTQYF
TRBD2	TRBJ2-1	few	TRBV20-1	TGCAGTGCGCCCCCTAGCGGGAGGGCCACTGAGCAGTTCTTC	CSAPPSGRATEQFF
-	TRBJ1-2	few	TRBV2	TGTGCCAGCAGTGAATTGTGGGGCTACACCTTC	CASSELWGYTF
-	TRBJ2-1	few	TRBV6-2/TRBV6-3	TGTGCCAGCAGTTATGAATACAATGAGCAGTTCTTC	CASSYEYNEQFF
-	TRBJ2-3	-	TRBV4-2	TGTGCCAGCAGCCAAGAAGCGTTCGGGGGACCCACAGATACGCAGTATTTT	CASSQEAFGGPTDTQYF
-	TRBJ1-1	-	TRBV29-1	TGCAGCGTTCCTGGGGGACGGGCTGTAAACACTGAAGCTTTCTTT	CSVPGGRAVNTEAFF
-	TRBJ1-3	-	TRBV9	TGTGCCAGCAGCGTAGGCTCCGCGAGCTCTGGAAACACCATATATTTT	CASSVGSASSGNTIYF
TRBD2	TRBJ2-1	many	TRBV20-1	TGCAGTGCTGGGACTAGCGGGAGGTTCTACAATGAGCAGTTCTTC	CSAGTSGRFYNEQFF
-	TRBJ2-3	few	TRBV4-1	TGCGCCAGCAGCCACTCTGGGCAGGGAACAGATACGCAGTATTTT	CASSHSGQGTDTQYF
-	TRBJ1-1	few	TRBV12-3/TRBV12-4	TGTGCCAGCAGTTTAGGCTGGGACGGCGCTTTCTTT	CASSLGWDGAFF
TRBD1	TRBJ1-2	few	TRBV29-1	TGCAGCGTCGGAAACAGGGGGACAAGTGAACACACCTTC	CSVGNRGTSEHTF
TRBD1	TRBJ2-1	-	TRBV7-9	TGTGCCAGCAGTCGCTCGGGGACAGGGATTGTGTACAATGAGCAGTTCTTC	CASSRSGTGIVYNEQFF
-	TRBJ1-1	many	TRBV5-1	TGCGCCAGCAGCCCCCGGACAGCGAACACTGAAGCTTTCTTT	CASSPRTANTEAFF
TRBD1	TRBJ2-7	-	TRBV2	TGTGCCAGCGGAGGACAGGGCTACGAGCAGTACTTC	CASGGQGYEQYF
-	TRBJ2-5	-	TRBV11-2	TGTGCCAGCAGCCCTACAGGATGGAGAACCCAGTACTTC	CASSPTGWRTQYF
TRBD1	TRBJ2-7	few	TRBV20-1	TGCAGTGCCACAGAACGGGACAGGGAATACGAGCAGTACTTC	CSATERDREYEQYF
TRBD1	TRBJ1-3	many	TRBV9	TGTGCCAGCAGCATGACAGGGAATCCCTCTGGAAACACCATATATTTT	CASSMTGNPSGNTIYF
-	TRBJ2-3	few	TRBV5-1	TGCGCCAGCAGCTTGCAGACGGACCACACAGATACGCAGTATTTT	CASSLQTDHTDTQYF
-	TRBJ1-2	-	TRBV12-3/TRBV12-4	TGTGCCAGCAGTTTCGGTCAGCTTCAGTATGGCTACACCTTC	CASSFGQLQYGYTF
TRBD2	TRBJ2-3	few	TRBV20-1	TGCAGTGCAAGGACTAGCGGGGGGCCGGGAGATACGCAGTATTTT	CSARTSGGPGDTQYF
TRBD2	TRBJ2-1	many	TRBV7-6	TGTGCCAGCAGCTTAGGACTAGCGGGAGGTGGATACAATGAGCAGTTCTTC	CASSLGLAGGGYNEQFF
TRBD2	TRBJ2-7	-	TRBV12-3/TRBV12-4	TGTGCCAGCAGTTCACCCTCAGGGAGGGTAAAGGACGAGCAGTACTTC	CASSSPSGRVKDEQYF
TRBD1	TRBJ1-2	-	TRBV24-1	TGTGCCACCAGTGATTTCGACAGGGGCTATGGCTACACCTTC	CATSDFDRGYGYTF
TRBD1	TRBJ2-7	-	TRBV5-6	TGTGCCAGCAGCCGTGGGGGACAGGGGGCGTTGTCCAACGAGCAGTACTTC	CASSRGGQGALSNEQYF
TRBD1	TRBJ1-4	-	TRBV5-1	TGCGCCAGCAGTTATAGAGGGGGCTCTAATGAAAAACTGTTTTTT	CASSYRGGSNEKLFF
-	TRBJ2-3	-	TRBV6-1	TGTGCCAGCAGTGAAGCTGTTTTGGCCACAGATACGCAGTATTTT	CASSEAVLATDTQYF
-	TRBJ2-1	-	TRBV2	TGTGCCAGCAATGGACAAAGCTCCTACAATGAGCAGTTCTTC	CASNGQSSYNEQFF
-	TRBJ2-1	-	TRBV2	TGTGCCAGCAGATACGACTCGAGCTCCTACAATGAGCAGTTCTTC	CASRYDSSSYNEQFF
-	TRBJ2-4	-	TRBV18	TGTGCCAGCTCACCACTGTACGCTTGGGACATTCAGTACTTC	CASSPLYAWDIQYF
TRBD2	TRBJ2-3	once	TRBV29-1	TGCAGCTCCCTCGGGACTAGAGGATCAGATACGCAGTATTTT	CSSLGTRGSDTQYF
TRBD2	TRBJ2-7	many	TRBV5-1	TGCGCCAGCAGCTGGTCTAGCGGGAGCTACGAGCAGTACTTC	CASSWSSGSYEQYF
TRBD2	TRBJ2-3	many	TRBV6-2/TRBV6-3	TGTGCCAGCAGTCTCGGACTAGCGGCTAGCACAGATACGCAGTATTTT	CASSLGLAASTDTQYF
TRBD2	TRBJ2-5	many	TRBV20-1	TGCAGTGCTAGGAAGGTAGCGGGAGTGTGGGAGACCCAGTACTTC	CSARKVAGVWETQYF
-	TRBJ2-2	-	TRBV7-8	TGTGCCAGCAGCCCCGGCCTATTGCGGGGCACCGGGGAGCTGTTTTTT	CASSPGLLRGTGELFF
-	TRBJ2-7	once	TRBV6-1	TGTGCCAGCAGCAAACTACAGGGCTACGAGCAGTACTTC	CASSKLQGYEQYF
-	TRBJ2-7	many	TRBV7-8	TGTGCCAGCAGCTTAGTGGGTCTCTACGAGCAGTACTTC	CASSLVGLYEQYF
TRBD2	TRBJ2-3	-	TRBV20-1	TGCAGTGCTAGTTCAGGACTAGCGGGGGGGCCGGATACGCAGTATTTT	CSASSGLAGGPDTQYF
TRBD1	TRBJ1-5	-	TRBV6-1	TGTGCCAGCAGTCCCGGGACAGGGTGGGATCAGCCCCAGCATTTT	CASSPGTGWDQPQHF
-	TRBJ2-1	-	TRBV20-1	TGCAGTGCCCTTGTCCGCCTGGATGAGCAGTTCTTC	CSALVRLDEQFF